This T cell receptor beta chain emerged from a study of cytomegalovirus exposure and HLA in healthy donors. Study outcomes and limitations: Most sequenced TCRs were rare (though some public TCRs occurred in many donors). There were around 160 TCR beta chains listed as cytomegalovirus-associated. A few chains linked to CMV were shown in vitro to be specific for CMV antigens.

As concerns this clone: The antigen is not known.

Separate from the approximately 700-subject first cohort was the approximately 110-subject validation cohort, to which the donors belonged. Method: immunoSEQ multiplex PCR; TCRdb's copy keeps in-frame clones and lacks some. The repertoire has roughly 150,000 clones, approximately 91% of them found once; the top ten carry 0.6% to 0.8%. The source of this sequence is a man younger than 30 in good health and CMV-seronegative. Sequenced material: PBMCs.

The DNA of the CDR3 is TGTGCCATCAGTGATTCCCCGGGACTCCCGGACGCTGAAGCTTTCTTT. It translates to CAISDSPGLPDAEAFF. The rearrangement joins TRBV10-3 to TRBJ1-1, with D possibly TRBD1 on 5 matching bases. The V and J ends lost 3 bases and 6 bases respectively, with 20 bases between them. The CDR3 sequence is 16 residues long. Germline CDR1 reads ENHRY; CDR2 reads SYGVKD.